The sequence of this TCR beta chain was determined in a study of T cell responses to AZD1222 COVID-19 vaccine. Study at large: Second-dose recipients at about 4 or about 12 weeks were treated as one pooled group. Study-wide findings and caveats: The donors showed a predominance of white British ancestry and of females, with possible underestimation of clonal diversity. Mapped onto spike, vaccine-associated CD4 TCRs spanned it and were dominant at 160-218 and 743-854.

Worth noting for this clone: No antigen is known for it.

Libraries were prepared by immunoSEQ multiplex PCR; TCRdb keeps only in-frame clonotypes and omits some of them. This sample has about 140,000 clones, with roughly 92% found just once. This sequence was found in an adult in good health. The sample in question was peripheral blood, obtained on day 0 of AZD1222 vaccination.

Here the CDR3 DNA reads TGTGCCACCATGATATCAAGGGAGGGTGAAGCTTTCTTT. Amino acid sequence: CATMISREGEAFF. This chain uses TRBV24-1 with TRBJ1-1; D not certain. The CDR3 spans 13 residues. The V gene lost 8 bases and the J gene lost 7 bases, with 16 bases spanning the gap. Germline V gene sequence: CDR1 KGHDR, CDR2 SFDVKD.